Each of the 25 T cell receptor beta chains below was sequenced from the same sample in a study of identical twins' blood T cells (dated by TCRdb to the early 2010s). Library construction relied on 5' RACE. Sequenced on an Illumina Genome Analyzer IIx. TCRdb applied fastp at Q25 and MiXCR to the public reads, then kept only in-frame beta chains. For every CDR3 protein sequence, its rows merge into one entry that carries the most common genes and DNA. The sample profile shows about 370,000 distinct CDR3 sequences; under 30% of them were found once. Together, the top ten hold more than 5.5% of the sample. Specimen: PBMCs. These receptors all stem from a woman aged 18-50 years in good health.

This clonotype was counted a few times. The chain employs TRBV18 and TRBJ1-1; D not resolved. Germline V CDR1 and CDR2: KGHSH, LQKENI. Between the trimmed V and J ends, which lost 3 bases and 7 bases, there was a span of 9 bases. The CDR3 covers 12 residues. The CDR3 spells CASSPPGLEAFF. CDR3 bases: TGTGCCAGCTCACCTCCCGGACTTGAAGCTTTCTTT. Together with reference TRBV18 and TRBJ1-1, the CDR3 gives the full variable domain: NAGVMQNPRHLVRRRGQEARLRCSPMKGHSHVYWYRQLPEEGLKFMVYLQKENIIDESGMPKERFSAEFPKEGPSILRIQQVVRGDSAAYFCASSPPGLEAFFGQGTRLTVV.

This clonotype was recorded many times. The rearrangement links TRBV29-1 to TRBJ1-1; no clear D. This CDR3 comprises 10 residues. The ends were cut back, 3 bases at V and 7 bases at J, with 6 bases in the middle. Germline CDR1 is SQVTM and CDR2 is ANQGSEA. The CDR3, as DNA: TGCAGCGTTGAGCAGAGTGAAGCTTTCTTT. Translated: CSVEQSEAFF.

The V call is TRBV6-5, the J call TRBJ2-3; D unclear. Trimming left V 6 bases short and J 2 bases short, with 18 bases between. This CDR3 region has 16 residues. Germline-derived CDR1 and CDR2 are MNHEY and SVGAGI. The CDR3 here is CASSLQVGSPTDTQYF. The CDR3 coding sequence is TGTGCCAGCAGCCTACAAGTCGGTTCCCCCACAGATACGCAGTATTTT.

This clonotype occurred a few times. V gene TRBV6-6 combines with J gene TRBJ1-1; no definite D call. V lost 0 bases and J 4 bases, leaving 9 bases between the germline ends. Germline loops: CDR1 MNHNY, CDR2 SVGAGI (reference sequence). The CDR3 runs to 14 residues. The CDR3 spells CASSYSRVATEAFF. The CDR3 DNA reads as TGTGCCAGCAGTTACTCAAGGGTAGCCACTGAAGCTTTCTTT.

This clonotype was detected only a few times. This chain connects TRBV4-1 to TRBJ2-1; 11 nucleotides align to TRBD1. There are 17 residues in the CDR3. J lost 3 bases, V lost 3 bases, and 7 bases had no gene match. Germline values: CDR1 MGHRA, CDR2 YSYEKL. CDR3 nucleotides: TGCGCCAGCAGCCAGCAGACGGGACAGGGGGTCTACAATGAGCAGTTCTTC. It encodes CASSQQTGQGVYNEQFF.

The J gene is TRBJ1-1, the V gene TRBV19; a weak D match, TRBD1 (6 bases). CDR1 LNHDA and CDR2 SQIVND come from the germline V gene (reference sequence). Trimming left V 4 bases short and J 0 bases short, with 12 bases between. The CDR3 has 15 amino acids. Here the CDR3 DNA reads TGTGCCAGTAGTAGTAGGGGGACGGTGAACACTGAAGCTTTCTTT. It is translated as CASSSRGTVNTEAFF.

This clonotype was found once. The chain uses TRBV9 and TRBJ2-3; 8 bases agree with TRBD2. The CDR3 loop spans 16 amino acids. The germline gives CDR1 SGDLS, CDR2 YYNGEE. The V gene end was trimmed by 0 bases and the J gene end by 4 bases; junction bases not matched to a gene: 7. CDR3 nucleotides: TGTGCCAGCAGCGTAGGTGGGAGCGGGGGAGCAGATACGCAGTATTTT. Protein product: CASSVGGSGGADTQYF.

This clonotype was seen a few times. CDR3 sequence (DNA): TGCAGCGCTCGGGACAGTCTAAACTATGGCTACACCTTC. This translates into CSARDSLNYGYTF. The chain combines TRBV29-1 with TRBJ1-2; the match to TRBD1 covers 7 bases. This CDR3 contains 13 residues. V gave up 7 bases and J gave up 2 bases; unmatched junction bases: 7. The germline CDR1 and CDR2 sequences are SQVTM and ANQGSEA.

The V gene is TRBV7-2, the J gene TRBJ1-6, with D tentatively TRBD1 (6 bases). V dropped 0 bases and J dropped 8 bases, with 11 bases sitting between them. The CDR3 consists of 15 residues. Per the germline V gene, CDR1 is SGHTA and CDR2 is FQGNSA. For the CDR3, the DNA is TGTGCCAGCAGCTTAGCTAGGGCAGGGGATTCACCCCTCCACTTT. It specifies CASSLARAGDSPLHF.

Turning to this clonotype: Sequence at one end of the junction differs from germline and may be a read error. The gene calls are TRBV27 and TRBJ1-5; a weak D match, TRBD1 (5 bases). The CDR3 extends over 14 amino acids. Germline lookup yields CDR1 MNHEY and CDR2 SMNVEV (reference sequence). The CDR3 reads CASSYGAGNQPQHF. Here the CDR3 DNA reads TGTGCCAGCAGTTATGGGGCCGGCAATCAGCCCCAGCACTTT.

The V call is TRBV4-3, the J call TRBJ2-3, with D possibly matching TRBD1 (5 bases). From germline, CDR1 is LGHNA and CDR2 YSLEER. The CDR3 extends over 16 amino acids. Trimming stripped 4 bases from V and 5 bases from J, with 19 bases between. Written as DNA, the CDR3 is TGCGCCAGCAGCCTAGACAGTCCGACGACAAGAGATACGCAGTATTTT. It is translated as CASSLDSPTTRDTQYF.

This clonotype was seen a handful of times. The CDR3 is CASSEAGGYGYTF. In DNA, the CDR3 is TGTGCCAGCAGTGAAGCAGGTGGCTATGGCTACACCTTC. This chain uses TRBV25-1 with TRBJ1-2; D call uncertain. Germline assignment: CDR1 MGHDK and CDR2 SYGVNS. CDR3 size: 13 residues. Trimming took 2 bases from V and 4 from J, leaving 8 bases between them.

This clonotype was seen only a few times. The rearrangement links TRBV25-1 to TRBJ1-1; D not certain. V was clipped by 3 bases and J by 0 bases, with 8 bases between them. The CDR3 totals 14 residues. The germline CDR1 and CDR2 sequences are MGHDK and SYGVNS. This chain's CDR3 is CASSESGMNTEAFF. The CDR3 DNA reads TGTGCCAGCAGTGAGTCAGGCATGAACACTGAAGCTTTCTTT.

This clonotype has only a few counts. The V gene is TRBV3-1, the J gene TRBJ2-1, with unresolved D. The CDR3 has 12 amino acids. Germline-derived CDR1 and CDR2 are LGHDT and YNNKEL (reference sequence). V was clipped by 10 bases and J by 5 bases, with 12 bases between them. Here the CDR3 reads CATQFGNNEQFF. The CDR3 coding sequence is TGTGCCACCCAATTCGGCAACAATGAGCAGTTCTTC.

As regards this clonotype: Germline is not matched at one junction end, which may reflect a read error. The chain carries TRBV7-9 and TRBJ1-4; 8 nucleotides match TRBD1. The germline V gene encodes CDR1 SEHNR and CDR2 FQNEAQ (reference sequence). This CDR3 contains 12 residues. The CDR3 is CTSRDRNEKLFF. The DNA of the CDR3 is TGTACCAGCCGGGACAGGAATGAAAAACTGTTTTTT.

The V call is TRBV7-6, the J call TRBJ2-5; TRBD2 is a possible D gene (5 bases). The CDR3 is made up of 15 amino acids. With 1 base removed from V and 0 bases from J, the gap between germline ends came to 9 bases. Germline loops: CDR1 SGHVS, CDR2 FNYEAQ. CDR3: CASSLGLGDQETQYF. The CDR3 coding sequence is TGTGCCAGCAGCTTAGGCCTCGGGGACCAAGAGACCCAGTACTTC.

This clonotype occurred many times. The chain employs TRBV11-2 and TRBJ2-1; the D is unclear. Trimming removed 4 bases from V and 4 bases from J, with 11 bases in between. The CDR3 has 14 residues. The V gene's germline CDR1 is SGHAT and CDR2 FQNNGV. Written as DNA, the CDR3 is TGTGCCAGCAGCTCGTCTTACCCTTACAATGAGCAGTTCTTC. As protein: CASSSSYPYNEQFF.

The rearrangement joins TRBV6-5 to TRBJ1-2; D not certain. From germline, CDR1 is MNHEY and CDR2 SVGAGI. V was cut by 5 bases and J by 8 bases, with 12 bases left in between. This CDR3 contains 12 residues. CDR3 in DNA: TGTGCCAGCAGTGCCCAGGCGAAAGGCTACACCTTC. Encoded protein: CASSAQAKGYTF.

This clonotype was observed a few times. The chain is built from TRBV12-3 or TRBV12-4 and TRBJ2-5; 7 nucleotides line up with TRBD2. The CDR3 spans 13 residues. V lost 5 bases and J lost 2; bases outside the gene matches: 2. The chain's CDR3 is CASSLREQETQYF. CDR3 bases: TGTGCCAGCAGTCTGCGGGAGCAAGAGACCCAGTACTTC.

V is TRBV3-1 and J is TRBJ1-4, with D tentatively TRBD1 (6 bases). The CDR3 has 13 amino acids. Trimming shortened V by 4 bases and J by 10 bases, and 13 bases separated the two germline ends. Germline V lookup: CDR1 LGHDT, CDR2 YNNKEL (reference sequence). The CDR3 loop reads CASSLTGRGKLFF. CDR3 nucleotides: TGTGCCAGCAGCCTGACAGGTCGCGGAAAACTGTTTTTT.

The chain recombines TRBV5-1 with TRBJ1-1, with TRBD1 matching over 9 bases. The CDR3 totals 16 residues. Trimming removed 0 bases from V and 1 base from J; junction bases left unmatched: 4. The germline V gene encodes CDR1 SGHRS and CDR2 YFSETQ. The CDR3 DNA reads as TGCGCCAGCAGCTTGGGGACAGGGGAAGCGAACACTGAAGCTTTCTTT. Translated, it gives CASSLGTGEANTEAFF.

This clonotype was recorded at least ten times. This rearrangement joins TRBV10-3 to TRBJ2-2, with 11 positions matching TRBD2. CDR3 length: 17 amino acids. Germline-derived CDR1 and CDR2 are ENHRY and SYGVKD. The V and J ends lost 10 bases and 6 bases, in that order; junction bases with no gene match: 16. The CDR3 loop is CASGTSGYPGGAGELFF. CDR3 DNA sequence: TGTGCCAGCGGGACTAGCGGCTACCCTGGGGGAGCCGGGGAGCTGTTTTTT.

The V gene is TRBV9, the J gene TRBJ1-2; no firm D call. This CDR3 is 13 amino acids long. Trimming pared 3 bases from V and 4 bases from J, leaving 10 bases between. CDR1 and CDR2 from the germline V gene are SGDLS and YYNGEE. Written as DNA, the CDR3 is TGTGCCAGCAGCGCGCAGATTGGCTATGGCTACACCTTC. It codes for CASSAQIGYGYTF.

The chain employs TRBV20-1 and TRBJ2-1; no firm D call. The CDR3 sequence is 11 residues long. The germline V and J ends were trimmed by 6 bases and 7 bases, with 10 bases remaining between them. Germline loops: CDR1 DFQATT, CDR2 SNEGSKA (reference sequence). The CDR3 loop reads CSAPSMNEQFF. CDR3 in DNA: TGCAGTGCGCCCTCTATGAATGAGCAGTTCTTC.

This clonotype was seen more than once but under ten times. The chain employs TRBV11-2 and TRBJ2-5, with D hard to call. V lost 5 bases to trimming and J lost 5 bases, with 9 bases between them. Germline assignment: CDR1 SGHAT and CDR2 FQNNGV. The CDR3 consists of 12 residues. CDR3 region: CASSLQLETQYF. The CDR3 nucleotides are TGTGCCAGCAGCCTACAGCTTGAGACCCAGTACTTC.